This TCR beta chain was documented in a study of blood T cell repertoires in COVID-19. The method was immunoSEQ multiplex PCR; TCRdb's version includes in-frame clones alone and lacks a portion of them. The table records about 20,000 clones, more than 65% of them present only once. The V gene's germline CDR1 is KGHDR and CDR2 SFDVKD. V was trimmed by 4 bases and J by 0 bases, leaving 7 bases between them. The CDR3 sequence is 14 residues long. The genes are TRBV24-1 and TRBJ2-3; no definite D call. The sample was peripheral blood. The TCR was taken from a man older than 75 with acute or convalescent COVID-19. CDR3 sequence reads: CATSDSSSTDTQYF. CDR3 bases: TGTGCCACCAGTGACTCTAGTAGCACAGATACGCAGTATTTT.